These T cell receptor beta chains were read from a single sample in a study of T cells after yellow fever vaccination. TCRdb reanalysed the 5' RACE reads using MiXCR and keeps one entry per CDR3 protein. Of a few hundred thousand distinct CDR3 sequences listed, around 3.6% are singletons. The sequencing used PBMCs, collected on the day of the yellow fever booster vaccination. Source of these receptors: a man between 18 and 29 years old who received the YFV17D yellow fever vaccine. The CDR3 runs from the conserved cysteine through the conserved F or W. The D gene is left open where the match is weak. The size of a clone is reported for some rows only, either as once, few or many, or as a class for expanded clones.

V	J	size	D	CDR3	DNA
TRBV6-5	TRBJ2-1	-	TRBD2	CASSYSGAGGNEQFF	TGTGCCAGCAGTTACTCAGGAGCGGGGGGTAATGAGCAGTTCTTC
TRBV11-2	TRBJ2-7	many	TRBD1	CATQGAGYEQYF	TGTGCCACACAGGGGGCAGGATACGAGCAGTACTTC
TRBV14	TRBJ2-7	many	-	CASSQDPGPYEQYF	TGTGCCAGCAGCCAAGATCCAGGGCCCTACGAGCAGTACTTC
TRBV6-6	TRBJ2-5	many	-	CASSPLGHQVGETQYF	TGTGCCAGCAGTCCCTTGGGACACCAGGTGGGAGAGACCCAGTACTTC
TRBV10-2	TRBJ2-7	few	-	CASSVRAKGYEQYF	TGCGCCAGCAGTGTCAGGGCAAAGGGTTACGAGCAGTACTTC
TRBV7-8	TRBJ1-1	-	TRBD1	CASSSNRGITEAFF	TGTGCCAGCAGCTCTAACAGGGGTATCACTGAAGCTTTCTTT
TRBV11-2	TRBJ1-1	-	TRBD1	CASSRTGGVGTEAFF	TGTGCCAGCAGCCGGACAGGGGGAGTAGGGACTGAAGCTTTCTTT
TRBV12-3/TRBV12-4	TRBJ2-2	few	-	CASSFRGELFF	TGTGCCAGCAGTTTTCGAGGGGAGCTGTTTTTT
TRBV15	TRBJ2-2	-	TRBD1	CATSTGDTGELFF	TGTGCCACCAGTACAGGGGATACCGGGGAGCTGTTTTTT
TRBV19	TRBJ2-1	few	TRBD2	CASRGTSGPYNEQFF	TGTGCCAGTAGGGGGACTAGCGGACCCTACAATGAGCAGTTCTTC
TRBV7-2	TRBJ2-7	many	-	CASSLGPGALSYEQYF	TGTGCCAGCAGCTTAGGGCCCGGGGCGCTCTCCTACGAGCAGTACTTC
TRBV7-9	TRBJ1-1	many	-	CASSLDVAEAFF	TGTGCCAGCAGCTTAGACGTGGCTGAAGCTTTCTTT
TRBV5-4	TRBJ2-5	-	-	CASSETGTKETQYF	TGTGCCAGCAGCGAAACCGGGACCAAAGAGACCCAGTACTTC
TRBV7-9	TRBJ2-3	many	TRBD2	CASSPGTSGGQGDTQYF	TGTGCCAGCAGCCCTGGGACTAGCGGGGGCCAAGGGGATACGCAGTATTTT
TRBV28	TRBJ2-3	-	-	CASSFSGASTDTQYF	TGTGCCAGCAGTTTCTCGGGCGCTAGCACAGATACGCAGTATTTT
TRBV15	TRBJ1-1	many	TRBD1	CATSRGAAGGITEAFF	TGTGCCACCAGCAGAGGCGCCGCAGGGGGTATCACTGAAGCTTTCTTT
TRBV18	TRBJ2-1	many	-	CASSPGPYNEQFF	TGTGCCAGCTCACCGGGACCCTACAATGAGCAGTTCTTC
TRBV5-8	TRBJ2-3	many	-	CASSSRGADTQYF	TGTGCCAGCAGCTCCAGGGGGGCAGATACGCAGTATTTT
TRBV12-3/TRBV12-4	TRBJ2-5	few	-	CATGTGQETQYF	TGTGCCACCGGGACGGGCCAAGAGACCCAGTACTTC
TRBV5-4	TRBJ2-7	few	-	CASFSGQGGREQYF	TGTGCCAGCTTTTCCGGACAAGGGGGAAGGGAGCAGTACTTC
TRBV20-1	TRBJ2-3	many	TRBD2	CSAPSSRAGASDTQYF	TGCAGTGCTCCTTCATCTCGAGCGGGGGCATCAGATACGCAGTATTTT
TRBV5-1	TRBJ2-3	many	-	CASSWGRGAVTQYF	TGCGCCAGCAGCTGGGGGCGAGGGGCAGTTACGCAGTATTTT
TRBV4-1	TRBJ2-1	-	-	CASSQDRGFSSYNEQFF	TGCGCCAGCAGCCAAGATAGGGGCTTTAGCTCCTACAATGAGCAGTTCTTC
TRBV7-9	TRBJ1-1	-	-	CASSPKIGTEAFF	TGTGCCAGCAGCCCGAAGATTGGCACTGAAGCTTTCTTT
TRBV5-1	TRBJ2-2	-	-	CASSSFGGTGELFF	TGCGCCAGCAGCTCCTTCGGCGGGACCGGGGAGCTGTTTTTT
TRBV11-2	TRBJ2-2	many	-	CASSPSPGSTGELFF	TGTGCCAGCAGCCCCTCTCCGGGATCCACCGGGGAGCTGTTTTTT
TRBV5-1	TRBJ2-3	few	TRBD1	CASSWDRDSNTDTQYF	TGCGCCAGCAGCTGGGACCGGGACAGCAACACAGATACGCAGTATTTT
TRBV7-2	TRBJ2-7	-	-	CASSSLAGLTYEQYF	TGTGCCAGCAGCTCCCTGGCGGGACTTACCTACGAGCAGTACTTC
TRBV29-1	TRBJ1-2	few	TRBD1	CSVKDRGYYGYTF	TGCAGCGTCAAAGACAGGGGTTACTATGGCTACACCTTC
TRBV6-5	TRBJ1-4	many	-	CASSYTGLFNEKLFF	TGTGCCAGCAGTTACACCGGACTGTTTAATGAAAAACTGTTTTTT
TRBV5-1	TRBJ1-2	many	-	CASSLDILSGGYTF	TGCGCCAGCAGCTTGGACATCCTGTCGGGGGGCTACACCTTC
TRBV19	TRBJ2-7	many	TRBD1	CATKTGDLSYEQYF	TGTGCCACCAAGACAGGGGACCTCTCCTACGAGCAGTACTTC
TRBV7-9	TRBJ2-5	many	-	CASSKLGGETQYF	TGTGCCAGCAGCAAGTTGGGCGGGGAGACCCAGTACTTC
TRBV12-3/TRBV12-4	TRBJ1-1	-	-	CASSELGVEAFF	TGTGCCAGCAGTGAACTGGGGGTTGAAGCTTTCTTT
TRBV20-1	TRBJ1-4	-	-	CSATVGNEKLFF	TGCAGTGCCACGGTGGGGAATGAAAAACTGTTTTTT
TRBV20-1	TRBJ2-7	-	-	CSATRPQGPYEQYF	TGCAGTGCTACAAGACCACAGGGTCCCTACGAGCAGTACTTC
TRBV13	TRBJ1-1	-	-	CASRRTYISNTEAFF	TGTGCCAGCAGGAGAACTTACATATCGAACACTGAAGCTTTCTTT
TRBV6-2/TRBV6-3	TRBJ2-1	many	TRBD2	CASSYYDGGGNEQFF	TGTGCCAGCAGTTACTATGACGGGGGGGGAAATGAGCAGTTCTTC
TRBV27	TRBJ1-2	few	-	CASSLRRAMRDYGYTF	TGTGCCAGCAGTTTAAGAAGGGCCATGAGGGACTATGGCTACACCTTC
TRBV24-1	TRBJ2-5	many	-	CATSDSGQGRGETQYF	-
TRBV27	TRBJ1-2	many	TRBD1	CASFGTGGNGYTF	TGTGCCAGCTTCGGGACAGGGGGAAATGGCTACACCTTC
TRBV7-2	TRBJ1-1	-	-	CASSLVPRGMNTEAFF	TGTGCCAGCAGCTTAGTTCCCAGGGGCATGAACACTGAAGCTTTCTTT
TRBV7-9	TRBJ1-4	-	-	CASSPGRRNEKLFF	TGTGCCAGCAGCCCGGGACGGCGTAATGAAAAACTGTTTTTT
TRBV5-1	TRBJ1-2	many	TRBD1	CASSLLQGEHGYTF	TGCGCCAGCAGCTTGTTACAGGGGGAGCATGGCTACACCTTC
TRBV4-3	TRBJ2-2	many	-	CASSQEAITGELFF	TGCGCCAGCAGCCAAGAAGCGATCACCGGGGAGCTGTTTTTT
TRBV5-1	TRBJ2-5	few	-	CASSWQGSQETQYF	TGCGCCAGCAGCTGGCAGGGGTCCCAAGAGACCCAGTACTTC
TRBV9	TRBJ1-1	-	TRBD1	CASSVGDRVGTEAFF	TGTGCCAGCAGCGTAGGGGACAGGGTCGGCACTGAAGCTTTCTTT
TRBV10-3	TRBJ2-5	many	TRBD2	CAISSGGALETQYF	TGTGCCATCAGCAGCGGGGGGGCCCTGGAGACCCAGTACTTC
TRBV12-3/TRBV12-4	TRBJ2-1	many	-	CASSLGWGSPYNEQFF	TGTGCCAGCAGTTTAGGTTGGGGGTCCCCGTACAATGAGCAGTTCTTC
TRBV14	TRBJ2-1	many	-	CASSPPEAYPLGNEQFF	TGTGCCAGCAGCCCCCCCGAAGCATACCCGTTGGGGAATGAGCAGTTCTTC
TRBV12-5	TRBJ2-1	few	-	CASGGGYEQFF	TGTGCTAGTGGAGGGGGTTATGAGCAGTTCTTC
TRBV7-9	TRBJ2-3	many	-	CASSFVLSTDTQYF	TGTGCCAGCAGCTTTGTGTTAAGCACAGATACGCAGTATTTT
TRBV9	TRBJ1-6	many	-	CASSVDGNSPLHF	TGTGCCAGCAGCGTAGATGGGAATTCACCCCTCCACTTT